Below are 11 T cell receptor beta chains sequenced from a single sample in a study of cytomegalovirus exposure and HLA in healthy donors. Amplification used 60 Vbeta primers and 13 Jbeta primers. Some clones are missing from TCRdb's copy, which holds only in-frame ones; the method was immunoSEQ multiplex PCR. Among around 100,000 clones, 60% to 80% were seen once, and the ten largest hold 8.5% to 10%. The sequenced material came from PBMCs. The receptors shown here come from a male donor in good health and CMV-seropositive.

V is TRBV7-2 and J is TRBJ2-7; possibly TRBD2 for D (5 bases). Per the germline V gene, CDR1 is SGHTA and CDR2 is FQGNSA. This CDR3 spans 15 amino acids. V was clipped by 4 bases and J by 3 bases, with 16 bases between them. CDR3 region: CASSSFGGRVYEQYF. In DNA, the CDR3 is TGTGCCAGCAGCTCGTTTGGCGGGCGGGTCTACGAGCAGTACTTC.

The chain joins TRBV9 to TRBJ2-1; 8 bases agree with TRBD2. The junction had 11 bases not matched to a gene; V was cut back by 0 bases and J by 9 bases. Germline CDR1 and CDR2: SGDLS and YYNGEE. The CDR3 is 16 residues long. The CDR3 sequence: CASSVAGGREGREQFF. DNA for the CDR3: TGTGCCAGCAGCGTAGCGGGGGGGAGGGAGGGCCGTGAGCAGTTCTTC.

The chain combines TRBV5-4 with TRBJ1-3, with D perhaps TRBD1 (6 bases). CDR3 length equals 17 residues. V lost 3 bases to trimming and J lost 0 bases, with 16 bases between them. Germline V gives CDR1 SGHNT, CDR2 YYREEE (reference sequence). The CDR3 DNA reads TGTGCCAGCAGCTCTGGGGGGGGCACTCTCTCTGGAAACACCATATATTTT. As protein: CASSSGGGTLSGNTIYF.

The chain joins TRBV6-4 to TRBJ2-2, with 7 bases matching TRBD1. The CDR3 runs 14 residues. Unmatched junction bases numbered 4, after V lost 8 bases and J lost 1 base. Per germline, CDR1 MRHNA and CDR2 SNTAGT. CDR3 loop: CASRGQENTGELFF. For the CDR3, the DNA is TGTGCCAGCCGCGGACAGGAGAACACCGGGGAGCTGTTTTTT.

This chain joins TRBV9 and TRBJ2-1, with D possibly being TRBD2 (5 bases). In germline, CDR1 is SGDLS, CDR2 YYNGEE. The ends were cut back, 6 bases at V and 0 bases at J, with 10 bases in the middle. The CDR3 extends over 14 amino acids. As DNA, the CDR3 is TGTGCCAGCAATACGGGGAGCTCCTACAATGAGCAGTTCTTC. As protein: CASNTGSSYNEQFF.

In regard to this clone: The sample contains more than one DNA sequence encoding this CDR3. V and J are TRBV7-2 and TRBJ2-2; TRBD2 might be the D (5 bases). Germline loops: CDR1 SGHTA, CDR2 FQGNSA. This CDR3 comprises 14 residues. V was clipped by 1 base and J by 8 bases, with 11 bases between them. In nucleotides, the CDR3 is TGTGCCAGCAGCTTAGAGAGGGTCCCTGGGGAGCTGTTTTTT. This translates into CASSLERVPGELFF.

CDR3 DNA: TGTGCCACCAGCAGAGCTGGGGGACTAGCGGGAGGGCCTGCCGGGGAGCTGTTTTTT. This translates into CATSRAGGLAGGPAGELFF. The chain uses TRBV15 and TRBJ2-2, with 16 bases that match TRBD2. With V trimmed by 1 base and J by 6 bases, 8 bases remained unmatched. The CDR3 covers 19 residues. Germline lookup yields CDR1 LNHNV and CDR2 YYDKDF (reference sequence).

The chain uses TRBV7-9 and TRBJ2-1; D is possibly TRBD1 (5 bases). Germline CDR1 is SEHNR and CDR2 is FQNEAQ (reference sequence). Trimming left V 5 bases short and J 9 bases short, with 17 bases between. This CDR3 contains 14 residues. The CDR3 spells CASSIAGAGREQFF. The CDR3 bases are TGTGCCAGCAGCATCGCTGGGGCCGGTCGTGAGCAGTTCTTC.

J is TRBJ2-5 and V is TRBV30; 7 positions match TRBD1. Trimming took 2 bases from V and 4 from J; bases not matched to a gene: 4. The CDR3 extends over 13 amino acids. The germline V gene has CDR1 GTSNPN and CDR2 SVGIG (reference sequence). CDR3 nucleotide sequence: TGTGCCTGGAGTACCGGGACAGTAGAGACCCAGTACTTC. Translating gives CAWSTGTVETQYF.

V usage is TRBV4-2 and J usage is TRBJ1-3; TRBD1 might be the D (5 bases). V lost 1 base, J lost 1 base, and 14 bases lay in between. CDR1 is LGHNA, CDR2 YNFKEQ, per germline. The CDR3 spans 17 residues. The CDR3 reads CASSQATTRDSGNTIYF. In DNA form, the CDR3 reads TGTGCCAGCAGCCAAGCCACCACCAGGGATTCTGGAAACACCATATATTTT.

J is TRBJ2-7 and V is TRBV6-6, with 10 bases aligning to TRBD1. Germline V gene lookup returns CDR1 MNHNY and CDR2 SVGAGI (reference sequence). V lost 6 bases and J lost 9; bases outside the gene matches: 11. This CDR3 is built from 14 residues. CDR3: CASSTGTGAFAQYF. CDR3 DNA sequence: TGTGCCAGCAGCACCGGGACAGGGGCCTTCGCGCAGTACTTC.